This TCR beta chain comes out of a study of cytomegalovirus exposure and HLA in healthy donors. Vbeta (60) and Jbeta (13) primers were used in the PCR. Produced via immunoSEQ multiplex PCR; TCRdb's table is partial and in-frame only. Here the sample table reports about 160,000 clones. Germline CDR1 SGHTA, CDR2 FQGTGA. The V gene end was trimmed by 5 bases and the J gene end by 4 bases; junction bases not matched to a gene: 5. There are 14 residues in the CDR3. Sequenced sample: PBMCs. The V gene is TRBV7-3, the J gene TRBJ2-1, with 7 bases identical to TRBD2. The receptor's source is a woman aged 45-65 years in good health and CMV-seronegative. The DNA of the CDR3 is TGTGCCAGCAGCCCTAGCGGCAGATACAATGAGCAGTTCTTC. This encodes CASSPSGRYNEQFF.